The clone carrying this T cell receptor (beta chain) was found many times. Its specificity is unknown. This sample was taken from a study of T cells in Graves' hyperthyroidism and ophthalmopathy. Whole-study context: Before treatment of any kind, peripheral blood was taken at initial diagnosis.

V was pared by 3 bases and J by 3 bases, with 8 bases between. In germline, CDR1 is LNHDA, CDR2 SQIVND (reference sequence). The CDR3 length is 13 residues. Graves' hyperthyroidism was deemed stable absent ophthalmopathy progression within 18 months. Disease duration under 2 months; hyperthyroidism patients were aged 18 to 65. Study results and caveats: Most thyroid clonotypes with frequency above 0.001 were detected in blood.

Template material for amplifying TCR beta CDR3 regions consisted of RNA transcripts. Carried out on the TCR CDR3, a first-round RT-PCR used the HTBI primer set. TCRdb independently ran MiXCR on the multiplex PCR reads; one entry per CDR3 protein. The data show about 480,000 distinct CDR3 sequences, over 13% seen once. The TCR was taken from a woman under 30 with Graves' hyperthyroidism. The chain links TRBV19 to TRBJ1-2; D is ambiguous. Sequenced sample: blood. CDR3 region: CASSIGRDYGYTF. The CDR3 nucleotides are TGTGCCAGTAGTATTGGGCGAGACTATGGCTACACCTTC.